This TCR beta chain was recovered during a study of blood T cell repertoires in COVID-19. TCRdb keeps only in-frame clones here, not all; method: immunoSEQ multiplex PCR. The table shows about 150,000 clones, with roughly 71% occurring only once. The germline CDR1 and CDR2 sequences are LNHDA and SQIVND (reference sequence). The J segment lost 4 bases and the V segment lost 2 bases, leaving 4 bases of the junction unmatched. The CDR3 extends over 16 amino acids. V is TRBV19 and J is TRBJ2-6; 8 bases line up with TRBD1. The receptor's source is an elderly woman with acute or convalescent COVID-19. Sequencing used peripheral blood. CDR3: CASSIQGASGANVLTF. In nucleotides, the CDR3 is TGTGCCAGTAGTATACAGGGGGCGTCGGGGGCCAACGTCCTGACTTTC.